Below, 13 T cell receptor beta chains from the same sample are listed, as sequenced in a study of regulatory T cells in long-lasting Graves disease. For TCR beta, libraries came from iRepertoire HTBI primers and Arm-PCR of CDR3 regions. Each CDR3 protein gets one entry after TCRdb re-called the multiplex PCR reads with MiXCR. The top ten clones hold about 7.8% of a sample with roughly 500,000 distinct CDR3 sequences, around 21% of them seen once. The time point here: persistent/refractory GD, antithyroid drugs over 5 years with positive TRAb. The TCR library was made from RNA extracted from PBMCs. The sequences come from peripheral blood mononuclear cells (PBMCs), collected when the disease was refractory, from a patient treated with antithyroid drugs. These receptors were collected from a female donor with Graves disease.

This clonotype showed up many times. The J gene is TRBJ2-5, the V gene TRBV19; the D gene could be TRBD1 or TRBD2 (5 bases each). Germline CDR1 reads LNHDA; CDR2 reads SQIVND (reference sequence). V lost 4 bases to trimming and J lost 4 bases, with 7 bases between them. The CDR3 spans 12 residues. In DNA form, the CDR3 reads TGTGCCAGTAGTAAGGGACCAGAGACCCAGTACTTC. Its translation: CASSKGPETQYF.

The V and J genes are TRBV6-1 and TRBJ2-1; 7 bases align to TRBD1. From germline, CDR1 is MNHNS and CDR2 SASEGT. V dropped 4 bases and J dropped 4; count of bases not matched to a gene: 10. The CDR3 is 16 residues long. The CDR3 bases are TGTGCCAGCAGTGGACGACAGGGAACCAGTTACAATGAGCAGTTCTTC. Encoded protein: CASSGRQGTSYNEQFF.

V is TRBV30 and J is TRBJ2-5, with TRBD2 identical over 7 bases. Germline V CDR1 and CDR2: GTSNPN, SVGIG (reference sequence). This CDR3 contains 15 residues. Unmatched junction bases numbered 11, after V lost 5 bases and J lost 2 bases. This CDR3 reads CAWGRPGLPQETQYF. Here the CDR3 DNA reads TGTGCCTGGGGACGGCCGGGACTACCACAAGAGACCCAGTACTTC. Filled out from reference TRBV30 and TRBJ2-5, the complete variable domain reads SQTIHQWPATLVQPVGSPLSLECTVEGTSNPNLYWYRQAAGRGLQLLFYSVGIGQISSEVPQNLSASRPQDRQFILSSKKLLLSDSGFYLCAWGRPGLPQETQYFGPGTRLLVL.

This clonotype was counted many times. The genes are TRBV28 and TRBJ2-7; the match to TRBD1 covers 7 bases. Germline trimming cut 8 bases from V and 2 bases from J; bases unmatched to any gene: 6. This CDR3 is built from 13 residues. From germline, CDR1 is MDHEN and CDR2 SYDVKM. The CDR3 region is CASRDRATYEQYF. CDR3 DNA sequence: TGTGCCAGCCGAGACAGGGCGACCTACGAGCAGTACTTC.

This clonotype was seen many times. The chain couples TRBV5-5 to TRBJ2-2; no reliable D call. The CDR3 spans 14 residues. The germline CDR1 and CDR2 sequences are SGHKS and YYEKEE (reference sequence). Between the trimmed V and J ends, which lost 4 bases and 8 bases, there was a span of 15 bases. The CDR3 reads CASSLAPIGGELFF. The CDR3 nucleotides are TGTGCCAGCAGCCTCGCACCCATAGGGGGGGAGCTGTTTTTT.

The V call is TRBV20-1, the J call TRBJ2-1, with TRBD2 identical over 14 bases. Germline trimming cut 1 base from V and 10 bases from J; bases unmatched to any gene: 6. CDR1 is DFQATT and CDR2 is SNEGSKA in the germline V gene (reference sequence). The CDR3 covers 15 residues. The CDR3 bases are TGCAGTGCTAGAGGACTAGCGGGAGGGATCTACGAGCAGTTCTTC. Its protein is CSARGLAGGIYEQFF.

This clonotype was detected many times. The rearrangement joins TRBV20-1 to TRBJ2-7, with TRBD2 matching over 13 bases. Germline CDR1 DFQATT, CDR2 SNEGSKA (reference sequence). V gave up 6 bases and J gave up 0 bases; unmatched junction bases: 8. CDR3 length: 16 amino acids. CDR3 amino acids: CSAQTSGRAVSYEQYF. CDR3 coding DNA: TGCAGTGCCCAAACTAGCGGGAGGGCTGTCTCCTACGAGCAGTACTTC.

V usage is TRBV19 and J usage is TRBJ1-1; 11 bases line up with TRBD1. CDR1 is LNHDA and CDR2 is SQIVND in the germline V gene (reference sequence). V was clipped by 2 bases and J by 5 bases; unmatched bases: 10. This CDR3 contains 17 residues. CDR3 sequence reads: CASSILGMGQGVTEAFF. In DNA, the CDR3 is TGTGCCAGTAGTATATTAGGCATGGGACAGGGGGTAACTGAAGCTTTCTTT.

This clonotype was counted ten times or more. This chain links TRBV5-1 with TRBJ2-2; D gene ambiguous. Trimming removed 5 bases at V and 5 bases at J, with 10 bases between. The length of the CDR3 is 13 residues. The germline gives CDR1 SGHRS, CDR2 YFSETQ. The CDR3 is CASSFDETGELFF. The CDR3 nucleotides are TGCGCCAGCAGTTTTGATGAGACCGGGGAGCTGTTTTTT.

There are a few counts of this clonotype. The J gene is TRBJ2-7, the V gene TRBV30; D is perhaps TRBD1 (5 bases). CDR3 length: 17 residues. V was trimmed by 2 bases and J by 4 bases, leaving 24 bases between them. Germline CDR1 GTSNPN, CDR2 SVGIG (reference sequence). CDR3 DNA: TGTGCCTGGAGTTATGGGGCTATCATCCTTTCAGGGTACGAGCAGTACTTC. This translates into CAWSYGAIILSGYEQYF.

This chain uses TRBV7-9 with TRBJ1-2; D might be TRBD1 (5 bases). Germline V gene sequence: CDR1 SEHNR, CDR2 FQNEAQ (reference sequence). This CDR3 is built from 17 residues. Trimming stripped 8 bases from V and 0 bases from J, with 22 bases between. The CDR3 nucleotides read TGTGCCAGCGGCCGATTCCTTGACAGAAAAACTAACTATGGCTACACCTTC. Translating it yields CASGRFLDRKTNYGYTF.

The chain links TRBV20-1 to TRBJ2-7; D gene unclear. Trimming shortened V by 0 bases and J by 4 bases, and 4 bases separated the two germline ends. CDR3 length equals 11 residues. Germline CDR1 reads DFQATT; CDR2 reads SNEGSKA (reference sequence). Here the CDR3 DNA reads TGCAGTGCTAGAGATTTGTACGAGCAGTACTTC. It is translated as CSARDLYEQYF.

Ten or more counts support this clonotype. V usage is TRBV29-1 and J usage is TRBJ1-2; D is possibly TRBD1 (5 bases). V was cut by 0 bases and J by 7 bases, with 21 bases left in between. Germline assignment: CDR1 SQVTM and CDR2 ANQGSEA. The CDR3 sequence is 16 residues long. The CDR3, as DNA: TGCAGCGTTGAAGAGATCCCCGGGGACGCCTCGGTTGGCTACACCTTC. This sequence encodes CSVEEIPGDASVGYTF. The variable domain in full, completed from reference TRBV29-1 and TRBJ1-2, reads SAVISQKPSRDICQRGTSLTIQCQVDSQVTMMFWYRQQPGQSLTLIATANQGSEATYESGFVIDKFPISRPNLTFSTLTVSNMSPEDSSIYLCSVEEIPGDASVGYTFGSGTRLTVV.